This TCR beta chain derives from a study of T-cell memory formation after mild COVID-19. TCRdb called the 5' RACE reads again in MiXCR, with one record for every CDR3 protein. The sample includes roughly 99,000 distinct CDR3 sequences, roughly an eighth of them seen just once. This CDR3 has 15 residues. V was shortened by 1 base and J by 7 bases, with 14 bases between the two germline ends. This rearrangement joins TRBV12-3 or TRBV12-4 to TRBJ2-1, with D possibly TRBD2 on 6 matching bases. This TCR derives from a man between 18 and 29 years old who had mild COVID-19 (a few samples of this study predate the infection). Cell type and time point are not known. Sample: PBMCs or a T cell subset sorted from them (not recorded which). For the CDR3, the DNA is TGTGCCAGCAGTTTAGGGGCGGGGAGCGCAAATGAGCAGTTCTTC. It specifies CASSLGAGSANEQFF.